These 21 T cell receptor beta chains were sequenced from one sample in a study of T cell changes during pregnancy in multiple sclerosis. TCRdb's table, derived via immunoSEQ multiplex PCR, lists solely in-frame clones and lacks some. The sample has around 100,000 clones, approximately 91% seen once; the top ten hold 2.5% to 3.5%. The sample in question was peripheral blood, obtained in the second trimester of pregnancy. The receptors derive from a female donor with multiple sclerosis, enrolled in a pregnancy study.

J is TRBJ1-4 and V is TRBV19, with 7 bases aligning to TRBD1. CDR3 length: 14 amino acids. V dropped 6 bases and J dropped 5; count of bases not matched to a gene: 6. The germline gives CDR1 LNHDA, CDR2 SQIVND (reference sequence). The CDR3, as DNA: TGTGCCAGTAGCCTGACAGGGACGAATGAAAAACTGTTTTTT. It specifies CASSLTGTNEKLFF.

J is TRBJ1-1 and V is TRBV19; 8 nucleotides align to TRBD1. The CDR3 runs to 14 residues. Losses at the gene ends were 6 bases for V and 0 bases for J; bases not matched to a gene: 3. CDR1 and CDR2 from the germline V gene are LNHDA and SQIVND (reference sequence). The CDR3 region is CASSLQGVNTEAFF. CDR3 in DNA: TGTGCCAGTAGCCTACAGGGGGTGAACACTGAAGCTTTCTTT. Using reference TRBV19 and TRBJ1-1 for the parts outside the CDR3, the full variable domain is DGGITQSPKYLFRKEGQNVTLSCEQNLNHDAMYWYRQDPGQGLRLIYYSQIVNDFQKGDIAEGYSVSREKKESFPLTVTSAQKNPTAFYLCASSLQGVNTEAFFGQGTRLTVV.

The J gene is TRBJ2-7, the V gene TRBV4-3; 7 nucleotides match TRBD2. With 0 bases clipped from V and 7 bases from J, the junction kept 9 bases outside the gene matches. The CDR3 totals 15 residues. CDR1 and CDR2 (germline): LGHNA, YSLEER. This chain's CDR3 is CASSQDFRGGAEQYF. The CDR3 nucleotides are TGCGCCAGCAGCCAAGATTTTCGCGGGGGAGCGGAGCAGTACTTC.

The table lists this clone with a few counts. V is TRBV19 and J is TRBJ2-2; D not resolved. Germline V gene lookup returns CDR1 LNHDA and CDR2 SQIVND (reference sequence). Trimming stripped 7 bases from V and 2 bases from J, with 11 bases between. This CDR3 has 14 residues. The CDR3 reads CASKLWHNTGELFF. The CDR3 region has the DNA TGTGCCAGTAAACTATGGCACAACACCGGGGAGCTGTTTTTT.

The V call is TRBV6-1, the J call TRBJ2-2; TRBD1 might be the D (5 bases). V lost 5 bases, J lost 4 bases, and 14 bases lay in between. Looked up from germline, CDR1 is MNHNS and CDR2 is SASEGT. The CDR3 spans 15 residues. CDR3 loop: CASSSQGSATGELFF. Written as DNA, the CDR3 is TGTGCCAGCAGTAGTCAGGGATCGGCCACCGGGGAGCTGTTTTTT.

The CDR3 bases are TGTGCCAGCAGCCAAGAGAGCTACGAGCAGTACTTC. This codes for CASSQESYEQYF. The chain uses TRBV14 and TRBJ2-7; D is undetermined. This CDR3 has 12 amino acids. V shed 0 bases and J shed 3 bases, with 3 bases lying between them. Germline lookup yields CDR1 SGHDN and CDR2 FVKESK.

Only a few counts were recorded for this clone. The chain has TRBV7-4 and TRBJ2-1; 8 nucleotides match TRBD2. Losses at the gene ends were 3 bases for V and 0 bases for J; bases not matched to a gene: 13. Germline V gives CDR1 SGHVT, CDR2 SQSDAQ. There are 19 residues in the CDR3. This chain's CDR3 is CASSFGRGTSRSSYNEQFF. Here the CDR3 DNA reads TGTGCCAGCAGCTTTGGGAGAGGGACTAGTCGGAGCTCCTACAATGAGCAGTTCTTC.

This clone was observed a single time. This rearrangement joins TRBV15 to TRBJ2-2; 11 nucleotides align to TRBD1. The V gene's germline CDR1 is LNHNV and CDR2 YYDKDF (reference sequence). V shed 0 bases and J 7 bases; nucleotides not matched to a gene: 10. CDR3 length: 18 residues. CDR3 nucleotide sequence: TGTGCCACCAGCAGAGATCTCAGCGGACAGGGGGCTGACGGGGAGCTGTTTTTT. It translates to CATSRDLSGQGADGELFF. Full variable domain (outside the CDR3, taken from reference TRBV15 and TRBJ2-2): DAMVIQNPRYQVTQFGKPVTLSCSQTLNHNVMYWYQQKSSQAPKLLFHYYDKDFNNEADTPDNFQSRRPNTSFCFLDIRSPGLGDTAMYLCATSRDLSGQGADGELFFGEGSRLTVL.

J is TRBJ2-3 and V is TRBV19; 9 bases are shared with TRBD1. Trimming took 9 bases from V and 1 from J; bases not matched to a gene: 2. CDR1 is LNHDA, CDR2 SQIVND, per germline (reference sequence). The CDR3 runs 13 residues. The CDR3 loop is CARGQGGTDTQYF. The CDR3 DNA reads TGTGCCAGGGGACAGGGAGGCACAGATACGCAGTATTTT.

The chain combines TRBV6-5 with TRBJ2-5; TRBD2 agrees at 10 bases. The germline gives CDR1 MNHEY, CDR2 SVGAGI. The CDR3 is 15 residues long. With V trimmed by 2 bases and J by 4 bases, 4 bases remained unmatched. The CDR3: CASSYLAGAGETQYF. The CDR3 nucleotides read TGTGCCAGCAGTTACCTAGCGGGAGCGGGAGAGACCCAGTACTTC.

The CDR3 bases are TGTGCCAGCAGCGCCAGACTAGCGGGGGTGGGTACGCAGTATTTT. This translates into CASSARLAGVGTQYF. The chain recombines TRBV9 with TRBJ2-3; 12 bases fit TRBD2. CDR1 is SGDLS and CDR2 is YYNGEE in the germline V gene. V dropped 3 bases and J dropped 8; count of bases not matched to a gene: 7. The CDR3 totals 15 residues.

The chain couples TRBV28 to TRBJ2-1; TRBD2 matches 7 bases. Germline V gene lookup returns CDR1 MDHEN and CDR2 SYDVKM. The CDR3 extends over 15 amino acids. Unmatched junction bases numbered 6, after V lost 2 bases and J lost 5 bases. The chain's CDR3 is CASSLIAGLNNEQFF. In nucleotides, the CDR3 is TGTGCCAGCAGTTTAATAGCGGGTTTGAACAATGAGCAGTTCTTC.

The count of this clone is one. The chain links TRBV7-2 to TRBJ1-5; D is possibly TRBD1 (5 bases). The CDR3 is made up of 13 amino acids. The germline CDR1 and CDR2 sequences are SGHTA and FQGNSA. V gave up 3 bases and J gave up 5 bases, with 8 bases separating them. CDR3 in DNA: TGTGCCAGCAGCTTGATCAGGGATCAGCCCCAGCATTTT. This gives the protein CASSLIRDQPQHF.

The chain is built from TRBV7-9 and TRBJ1-1; 8 nucleotides align to TRBD1. The CDR3 is made up of 15 amino acids. Germline V gene lookup returns CDR1 SEHNR and CDR2 FQNEAQ (reference sequence). V shed 4 bases and J 3 bases; nucleotides not matched to a gene: 7. Here the CDR3 DNA reads TGTGCCAGCAGCTCCTCGACAGGGGAGGACACTGAAGCTTTCTTT. Protein sequence: CASSSSTGEDTEAFF.

The chain employs TRBV28 and TRBJ1-1; no clear D. Germline lookup yields CDR1 MDHEN and CDR2 SYDVKM. V lost 4 bases and J lost 8, with 14 bases in between. The CDR3 sequence is 13 residues long. CDR3 residues: CASSSTPSKEAFF. The DNA for the CDR3 is TGTGCCAGCAGTTCTACCCCCTCCAAAGAAGCTTTCTTT.

The CDR3 here is CASSSPVGTGNYGYTF. CDR3 in DNA: TGTGCCAGCAGCTCCCCCGTAGGGACAGGAAACTATGGCTACACCTTC. The chain recombines TRBV7-2 with TRBJ1-2; 8 bases line up with TRBD1. The CDR3 runs 16 residues. V lost 4 bases to trimming and J lost 2 bases; unmatched junction nucleotides: 9. Looked up from germline, CDR1 is SGHTA and CDR2 is FQGNSA.

The chain uses TRBV29-1 and TRBJ1-2; D perhaps matches TRBD1 (6 bases). The V gene's germline CDR1 is SQVTM and CDR2 ANQGSEA. V gave up 1 base and J gave up 7 bases, with 13 bases separating them. This CDR3 has 13 residues. CDR3 DNA: TGCAGCGTTGAAGGGGGAACAGGGTCTGGCTACACCTTC. Amino acids: CSVEGGTGSGYTF.

Comments on this clone: The junction departs from germline at one end; a sequencing error may be responsible. J is TRBJ2-7 and V is TRBV7-2; 10 bases map to TRBD1. Germline lookup yields CDR1 SGHTA and CDR2 FQGNSA. There are 16 residues in the CDR3. The CDR3 bases are TGTGCCAGCAGCTTGGGCGGGCGGACAGGGGGTCCCCTTTCCCACTTC. It yields the protein CASSLGGRTGGPLSHF.

The rearrangement joins TRBV6-5 to TRBJ2-7; 8 bases map to TRBD2. Per germline, CDR1 MNHEY and CDR2 SVGAGI. Germline trimming cut 6 bases from V and 7 bases from J; bases unmatched to any gene: 11. The CDR3 contains 14 residues. CDR3 amino acids: CASRRAGEELEQYF. The CDR3 DNA reads as TGTGCCAGCAGGCGAGCGGGAGAAGAATTGGAGCAGTACTTC.

The chain combines TRBV29-1 with TRBJ1-3, with D maybe TRBD1 (5 bases). Trimming shortened V by 4 bases and J by 1 base, and 11 bases separated the two germline ends. Per germline, CDR1 SQVTM and CDR2 ANQGSEA. The CDR3 sequence is 14 residues long. CDR3 nucleotides: TGCAGCGTTGGTCTGGGGCATTCTGGAAACACCATATATTTT. Translation gives CSVGLGHSGNTIYF.

This clone was seen once. The V and J genes are TRBV28 and TRBJ2-7, with TRBD2 matching over 7 bases. Germline V gene data show CDR1 as MDHEN and CDR2 as SYDVKM. With V trimmed by 6 bases and J by 6 bases, 8 bases remained unmatched. The CDR3 spans 13 residues. The CDR3 here is CASRSGGGIEQYF. The CDR3 DNA reads TGTGCCAGCAGGTCGGGGGGAGGGATCGAGCAGTACTTC.